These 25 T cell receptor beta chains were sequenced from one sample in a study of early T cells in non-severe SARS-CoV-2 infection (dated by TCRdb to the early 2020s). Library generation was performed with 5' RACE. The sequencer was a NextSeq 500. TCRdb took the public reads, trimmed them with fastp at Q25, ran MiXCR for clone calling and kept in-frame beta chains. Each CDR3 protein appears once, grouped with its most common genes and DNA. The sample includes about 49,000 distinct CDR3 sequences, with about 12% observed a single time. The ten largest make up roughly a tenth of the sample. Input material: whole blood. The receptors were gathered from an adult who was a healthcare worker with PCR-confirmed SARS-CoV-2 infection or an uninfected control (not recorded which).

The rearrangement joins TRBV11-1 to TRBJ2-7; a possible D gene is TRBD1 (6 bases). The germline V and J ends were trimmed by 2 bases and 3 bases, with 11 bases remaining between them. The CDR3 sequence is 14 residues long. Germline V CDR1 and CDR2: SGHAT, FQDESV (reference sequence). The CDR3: CASSLTGLVYEQYF. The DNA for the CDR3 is TGTGCCAGCAGCTTAACAGGGTTGGTCTACGAGCAGTACTTC.

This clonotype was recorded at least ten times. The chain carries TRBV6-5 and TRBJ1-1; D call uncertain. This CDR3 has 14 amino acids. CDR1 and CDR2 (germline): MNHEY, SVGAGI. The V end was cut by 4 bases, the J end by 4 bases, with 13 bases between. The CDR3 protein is CASSLRYGPTEAFF. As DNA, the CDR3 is TGTGCCAGCAGTTTACGTTACGGTCCCACTGAAGCTTTCTTT.

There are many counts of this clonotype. The CDR3 region has the DNA TGCGCCAGCAGCTGGGACAGTGCCTACGAGCAGTACTTC. Translated, it gives CASSWDSAYEQYF. The rearrangement links TRBV5-1 to TRBJ2-7; TRBD1 aligns across 7 bases. The CDR3 is made up of 13 amino acids. In germline, CDR1 is SGHRS, CDR2 YFSETQ. Trimming cost V 3 bases and J 2 bases; bases outside gene matches: 2.

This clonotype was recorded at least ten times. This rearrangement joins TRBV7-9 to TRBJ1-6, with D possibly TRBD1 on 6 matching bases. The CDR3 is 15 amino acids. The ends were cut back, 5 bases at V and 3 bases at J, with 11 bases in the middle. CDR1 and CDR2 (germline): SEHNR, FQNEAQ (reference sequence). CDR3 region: CASSQDSDYNSPLHF. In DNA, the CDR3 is TGTGCCAGCAGCCAGGACAGCGACTATAATTCACCCCTCCACTTT.

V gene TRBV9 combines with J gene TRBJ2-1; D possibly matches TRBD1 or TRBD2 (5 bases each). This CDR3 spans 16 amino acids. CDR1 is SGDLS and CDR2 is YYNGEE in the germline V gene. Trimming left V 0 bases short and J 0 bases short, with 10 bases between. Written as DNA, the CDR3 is TGTGCCAGCAGCGTAGGAGGGGAACACTCCTACAATGAGCAGTTCTTC. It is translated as CASSVGGEHSYNEQFF.

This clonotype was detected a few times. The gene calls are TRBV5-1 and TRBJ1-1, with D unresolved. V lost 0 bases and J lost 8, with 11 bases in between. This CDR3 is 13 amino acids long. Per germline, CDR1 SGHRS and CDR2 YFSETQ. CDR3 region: CASSLVGLSEAFF. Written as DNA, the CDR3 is TGCGCCAGCAGCTTGGTAGGTCTCTCAGAAGCTTTCTTT.

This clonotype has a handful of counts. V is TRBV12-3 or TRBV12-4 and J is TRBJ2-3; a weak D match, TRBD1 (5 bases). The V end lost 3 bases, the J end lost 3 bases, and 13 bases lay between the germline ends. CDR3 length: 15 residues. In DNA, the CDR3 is TGTGCCAGCAGTTTCTATTGGCAGGGAACAGATACGCAGTATTTT. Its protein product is CASSFYWQGTDTQYF.

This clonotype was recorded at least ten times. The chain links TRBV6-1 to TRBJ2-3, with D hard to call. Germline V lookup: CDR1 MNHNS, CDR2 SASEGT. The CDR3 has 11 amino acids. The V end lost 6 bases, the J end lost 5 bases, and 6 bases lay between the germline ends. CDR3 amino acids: CASSQIDTQYF. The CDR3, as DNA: TGTGCCAGCAGCCAGATAGATACGCAGTATTTT.

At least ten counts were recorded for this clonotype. In DNA, the CDR3 is TGTGCCAGCAGCTTAAGGCGGACCACTGAAGCTTTCTTT. It is translated as CASSLRRTTEAFF. The rearrangement links TRBV7-3 to TRBJ1-1; no clear D gene. The CDR3 is 13 amino acids. Germline-derived CDR1 and CDR2 are SGHTA and FQGTGA. Trimming stripped 1 base from V and 4 bases from J, with 7 bases between.

CDR3 residues: CASGASMLFYEQYF. In DNA, the CDR3 is TGTGCCAGCGGTGCTAGTATGCTTTTCTACGAGCAGTACTTC. The rearrangement links TRBV2 to TRBJ2-7; D call uncertain. This CDR3 has 14 amino acids. V was shortened by 8 bases and J by 3 bases, with 17 bases between the two germline ends. CDR1 SNHLY and CDR2 FYNNEI come from the germline V gene.

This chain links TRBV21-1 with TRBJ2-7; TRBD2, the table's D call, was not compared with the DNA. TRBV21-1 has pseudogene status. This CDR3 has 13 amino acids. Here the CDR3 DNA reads TGTGCCAGCACCCGACCCGCCGCCTACGAGCAGTACTTC. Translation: CASTRPAAYEQYF.

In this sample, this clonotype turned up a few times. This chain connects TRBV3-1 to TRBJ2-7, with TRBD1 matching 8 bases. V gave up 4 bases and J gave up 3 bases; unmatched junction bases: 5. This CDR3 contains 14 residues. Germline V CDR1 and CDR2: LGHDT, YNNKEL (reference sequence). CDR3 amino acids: CASSLPGQDYEQYF. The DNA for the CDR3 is TGTGCCAGCAGCCTCCCGGGACAGGACTACGAGCAGTACTTC.

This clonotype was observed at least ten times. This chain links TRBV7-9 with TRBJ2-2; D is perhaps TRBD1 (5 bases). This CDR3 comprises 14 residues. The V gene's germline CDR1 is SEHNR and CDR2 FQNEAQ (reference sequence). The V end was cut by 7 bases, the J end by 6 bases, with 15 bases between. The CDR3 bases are TGTGCCAGCAACCCCACAACAGGTCCCGGGGAGCTGTTTTTT. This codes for CASNPTTGPGELFF.

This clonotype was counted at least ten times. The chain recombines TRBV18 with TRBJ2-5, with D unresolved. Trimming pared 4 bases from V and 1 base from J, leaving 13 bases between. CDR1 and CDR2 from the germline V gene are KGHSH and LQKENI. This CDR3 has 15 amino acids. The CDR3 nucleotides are TGTGCCAGCTCACGAGGACCCCAACCCCAAGAGACCCAGTACTTC. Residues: CASSRGPQPQETQYF.

The chain's CDR3 is CASSPTGRRTDTQYF. In DNA form, the CDR3 reads TGTGCCAGCAGCCCAACGGGACGGCGCACAGATACGCAGTATTTT. This chain connects TRBV28 to TRBJ2-3; D might be TRBD1 or TRBD2, each matching 5 bases. The germline gives CDR1 MDHEN, CDR2 SYDVKM. V dropped 6 bases and J dropped 1 base, with 14 bases sitting between them. This CDR3 is 15 amino acids long.

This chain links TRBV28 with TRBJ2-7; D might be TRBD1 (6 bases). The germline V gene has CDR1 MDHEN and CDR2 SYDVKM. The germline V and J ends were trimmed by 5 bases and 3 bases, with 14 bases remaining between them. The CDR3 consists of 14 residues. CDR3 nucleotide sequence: TGTGCCAGCAGTATAACAGGGCAATACTACGAGCAGTACTTC. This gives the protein CASSITGQYYEQYF.

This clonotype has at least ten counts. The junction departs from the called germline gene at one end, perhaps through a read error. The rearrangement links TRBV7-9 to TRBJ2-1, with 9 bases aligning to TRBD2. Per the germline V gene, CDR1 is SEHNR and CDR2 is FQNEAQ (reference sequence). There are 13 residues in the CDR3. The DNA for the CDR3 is TGTGCCAGCAGCTTAGACCCTCTTGCGGGAGGGGTCTTC. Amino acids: CASSLDPLAGGVF. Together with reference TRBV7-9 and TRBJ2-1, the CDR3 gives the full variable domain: DTGVSQNPRHKITKRGQNVTFRCDPISEHNRLYWYRQTLGQGPEFLTYFQNEAQLEKSRLLSDRFSAERPKGSFSTLEIQRTEQGDSAMYLCASSLDPLAGGVFGPGTRLTVL.

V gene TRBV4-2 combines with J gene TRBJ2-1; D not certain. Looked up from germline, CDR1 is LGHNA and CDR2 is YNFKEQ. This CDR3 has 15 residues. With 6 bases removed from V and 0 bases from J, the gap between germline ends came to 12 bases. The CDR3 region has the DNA TGTGCCAGCAGACGAGAACACCTCTCCTACAATGAGCAGTTCTTC. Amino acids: CASRREHLSYNEQFF.

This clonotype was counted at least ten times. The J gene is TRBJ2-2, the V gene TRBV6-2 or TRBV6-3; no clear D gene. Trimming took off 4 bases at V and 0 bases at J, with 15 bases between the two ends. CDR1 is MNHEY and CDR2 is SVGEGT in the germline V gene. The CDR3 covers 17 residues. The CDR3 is CASSSPDLRANTGELFF. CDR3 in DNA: TGTGCCAGCAGTTCGCCTGATTTAAGGGCGAACACCGGGGAGCTGTTTTTT.

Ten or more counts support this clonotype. The CDR3: CSVETRGGSYEQYF. The CDR3 bases are TGCAGCGTTGAAACCCGGGGCGGGTCCTACGAGCAGTACTTC. The gene calls are TRBV29-1 and TRBJ2-7, with D perhaps being TRBD1 or TRBD2 (5 bases each). Germline lookup yields CDR1 SQVTM and CDR2 ANQGSEA. The CDR3 runs 14 residues. Deletions cut 2 bases from V and 1 base from J, with 12 bases between.

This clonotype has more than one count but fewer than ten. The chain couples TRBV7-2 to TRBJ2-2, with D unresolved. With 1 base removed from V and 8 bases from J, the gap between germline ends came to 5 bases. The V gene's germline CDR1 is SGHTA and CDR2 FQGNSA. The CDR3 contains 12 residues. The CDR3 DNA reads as TGTGCCAGCAGCTTAGAGGTGGGGGAGCTGTTTTTT. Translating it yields CASSLEVGELFF.

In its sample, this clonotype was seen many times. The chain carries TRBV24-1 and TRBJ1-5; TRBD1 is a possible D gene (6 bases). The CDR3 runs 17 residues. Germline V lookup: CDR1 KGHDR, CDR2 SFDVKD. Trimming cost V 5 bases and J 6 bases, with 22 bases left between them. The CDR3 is CATSAAGVGMASQPQHF. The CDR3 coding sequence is TGTGCCACCAGTGCAGCAGGGGTAGGCATGGCCAGTCAGCCCCAGCATTTT.

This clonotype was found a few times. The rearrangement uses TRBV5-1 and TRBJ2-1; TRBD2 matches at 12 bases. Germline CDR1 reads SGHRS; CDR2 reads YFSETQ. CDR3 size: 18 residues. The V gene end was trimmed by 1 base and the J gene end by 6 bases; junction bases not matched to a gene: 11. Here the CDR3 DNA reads TGCGCCAGCAGCTTGCCCATCACTAGCGGGGGGCGCCGCAATGAGCAGTTCTTC. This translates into CASSLPITSGGRRNEQFF.

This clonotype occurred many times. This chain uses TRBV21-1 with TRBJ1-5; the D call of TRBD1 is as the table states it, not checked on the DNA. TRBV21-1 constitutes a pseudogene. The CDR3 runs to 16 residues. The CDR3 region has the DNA TGTGCCAGCAGCAACGGACAGCCGTTTGATTTCTCTCCCCAGCATTTT. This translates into CASSNGQPFDFSPQHF.

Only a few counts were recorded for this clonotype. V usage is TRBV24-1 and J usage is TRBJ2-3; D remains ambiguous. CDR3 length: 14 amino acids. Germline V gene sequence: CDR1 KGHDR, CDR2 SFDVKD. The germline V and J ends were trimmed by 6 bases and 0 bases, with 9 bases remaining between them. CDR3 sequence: CATSSAFSTDTQYF. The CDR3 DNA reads TGTGCCACCAGTAGTGCTTTCAGCACAGATACGCAGTATTTT.